The present entry profiles one T cell receptor (beta chain) with its context. Which antigen it targets is not known. No clone much larger than this one lies a single base away; base qualities are absent. The source of the sample is a study of blood T cells in healthy people across ages (dated by TCRdb to between 2015 and 2017). About the investigation overall: Template switching captured roughly one uniquely barcoded TCR beta cDNA molecule per two T cells in model experiments. Using deep sequencing normalized with unique cDNA molecular identifiers, the study measured how TCR beta repertoire diversity changes with age. Four age groups were formed from the donors: young (average 16 years), middle-aged (less than 40), aged (about 62) and long-lived (roughly 81). Donors of different ages were randomly distributed across sequencing lanes to avoid experimental bias. Two additional independent replicas of 1 million unique cDNA reads from the same blood draw were analyzed for two donors (one aged 18 to 30 and one aged 80 or older). Broad study findings and their caveats: Compared with the aged group, the long-lived group had more naive CD4+ T cells, fewer expanded clones and increased TCR diversity, a pattern suggesting age selection. Observed TCR beta diversity correlated strongly with the percentage of naive T cells measured by flow cytometry. Conclusive comparison of naive and antigen-experienced compartments was prevented by the profiling of bulk unsorted PBMCs. Estimates of total diversity based on one million sequenced T cells were regarded as lower bounds and as underestimates. Donor CMV infection status was unknown, potentially confounding age-related changes in expanded clonotypes. As age increased, observed TCR beta diversity per million T cells dropped in a roughly linear way, and a significant reduction was already evident by age 40.

From a lookup of the germline V gene, CDR1 and CDR2 are SGHVS and FNYEAQ. V is cut by 5 bases and J by 8 bases, and the space between the germline ends is 25 bases. There are 17 amino acids in the CDR3, from cysteine to phenylalanine inclusive. Solely the CDR3 DNA is kept, with 51 bases framed from the first base. Systemically healthy Caucasian individuals from Russia, 39 in total and aged roughly 6 to 95 years, were included as donors. Each donor gave ten milliliters of peripheral blood, drawn into EDTA-treated Vacutainer tubes. Ficoll-Paque density-gradient centrifugation was used to isolate PBMCs, with at least 6.5 million obtained per sample. Total RNA, at least 6 micrograms per sample, was extracted from PBMCs with Trizol reagent. For every donor, flow cytometry on a PBMC aliquot measured the percentage of naive CD45RAhigh/CD27high T cells. The library was obtained by 5' RACE. Sequencing relied on an Illumina HiSeq 2500. A second PCR of roughly 6 to 11 cycles was performed with a sample-barcoded 5' primer and a J-beta primer mix. Each TCR beta cDNA molecule received a unique molecular identifier from a template-switch 5' adaptor carrying 12 random nucleotides. Each sample yielded at least 2.5 million CDR3-containing paired-end reads. All of the RNA was converted into first-strand cDNA using the Mint cDNA synthesis kit, with a TRBC-specific oligonucleotide serving as the primer. After uracil-DNA glycosylase treatment, a first 18-cycle PCR used universal primers M1SS and BC2_uni_R on all cDNA. In the authors' own workflow: Each sample was normalized by randomly selecting 1 million high-quality reads, each carrying a distinct molecular identifier. Instead of being binned into consensus sequences, reads that shared molecular identifiers were thrown out. MiTCR, with a Q25 quality threshold and the strictest error-elimination algorithm, was used for CDR3 identification, clonotype clustering and error correction. A nonparametric unseen species model using Euler transformation provided a lower-bound estimate of total TCR beta diversity. TCRdb cleaned the public reads at Q25 with fastp, built clones with MiXCR and kept in-frame beta chains. Every distinct CDR3 protein forms one entry, paired with its most common genes and DNA. Here the V and J calls rest on TCRdb's processing, not on the authors' analysis. This sample is represented by 1.2 million to 1.5 million distinct CDR3 sequences; 55% to 75% of them were singletons. The ten top clones hold roughly 7% of the sample.

This sequence uses TRBV7-6 and TRBJ1-3; perhaps TRBD1 is the D gene, with 6 bases matching. The source material was blood. The sequence derives from a man aged 18 to 29 in good health. The CDR3 amino acid sequence is: CASSPRGGQLLGDTIYF. The bases read TGTGCCAGCAGCCCCCGGGGCGGACAGCTCCTCGGTGACACCATATATTTT.